The 21 T cell receptor beta chains presented below share a single source sample, sequenced in a study of T-cell memory formation after mild COVID-19. TCRdb itself ran the 5' RACE reads through MiXCR, one entry per CDR3 protein. Of a few hundred thousand distinct CDR3 sequences in the sample, 14% are singletons; the top ten hold around 23%. The sequenced sample consisted of PBMCs or a T cell subset sorted from them (not recorded which). All receptors derive from a young man who had mild COVID-19 (a few samples of this study predate the infection). Cell type and time point are not known.

Ten or more counts support this clonotype. V is TRBV6-5 and J is TRBJ1-2, with a possible D match to TRBD1 (6 bases). CDR3 size: 15 residues. Trimming took off 8 bases at V and 8 bases at J, with 24 bases between the two ends. Germline V gene data show CDR1 as MNHEY and CDR2 as SVGAGI. The DNA of the CDR3 is TGTGCCAGCCGCTTCGAGGGACAACAACCTGGGGGCTACACCTTC. Amino acids: CASRFEGQQPGGYTF.

This clonotype has more than one count but fewer than ten. This rearrangement joins TRBV20-1 to TRBJ2-3; D gene ambiguous. This CDR3 is built from 15 residues. Trimming pared 0 bases from V and 0 bases from J, leaving 10 bases between. Looked up from germline, CDR1 is DFQATT and CDR2 is SNEGSKA (reference sequence). The CDR3 loop is CSARDVGGSTDTQYF. CDR3 nucleotide sequence: TGCAGTGCTAGAGACGTGGGCGGAAGCACAGATACGCAGTATTTT.

The V call is TRBV7-2, the J call TRBJ2-5, with D unclear. V lost 0 bases, J lost 4 bases, and 6 bases lay in between. The CDR3 sequence is 13 residues long. The V gene's germline CDR1 is SGHTA and CDR2 FQGNSA. The CDR3: CASSLAWIETQYF. In nucleotides, the CDR3 is TGTGCCAGCAGCTTAGCGTGGATAGAGACCCAGTACTTC.

V and J are TRBV2 and TRBJ2-7; D may match TRBD1 or TRBD2 (5 bases each). Trimming removed 8 bases from V and 2 bases from J, with 16 bases in between. Per the germline V gene, CDR1 is SNHLY and CDR2 is FYNNEI. The CDR3 is 14 amino acids. The CDR3 DNA follows: TGTGCCAGCTGGTCTTCGGGGCTGCCCTACGAGCAGTACGTC. Its translation is CASWSSGLPYEQYV.

This clonotype was detected a few times. The gene calls are TRBV7-2 and TRBJ1-5, with 7 positions matching TRBD1. CDR1 is SGHTA and CDR2 is FQGNSA in the germline V gene. With V trimmed by 1 base and J by 10 bases, 1 base remained unmatched. This CDR3 is 12 amino acids long. This CDR3 reads CASSLVGGPQHF. CDR3 nucleotide sequence: TGTGCCAGCAGCTTAGTAGGGGGCCCCCAGCATTTT.

This clonotype was seen a few times. This chain uses TRBV11-2 with TRBJ1-1; TRBD1 might be the D (5 bases). The CDR3 length is 13 residues. Germline-derived CDR1 and CDR2 are SGHAT and FQNNGV. V lost 5 bases, J lost 7 bases, and 14 bases lay in between. CDR3 in amino acids: CASSLGTTGEAFF. The CDR3 region has the DNA TGTGCCAGCAGCCTAGGGACCACTGGTGAAGCTTTCTTT. Full variable domain (outside the CDR3, taken from reference TRBV11-2 and TRBJ1-1): EAGVAQSPRYKIIEKRQSVAFWCNPISGHATLYWYQQILGQGPKLLIQFQNNGVVDDSQLPKDRFSAERLKGVDSTLKIQPAKLEDSAVYLCASSLGTTGEAFFGQGTRLTVV.

This clonotype was counted between two and nine times. The chain joins TRBV7-2 to TRBJ1-2; TRBD1 is a possible D gene (5 bases). The germline V gene encodes CDR1 SGHTA and CDR2 FQGNSA. V lost 4 bases and J 2 bases, leaving 8 bases between the germline ends. The CDR3 has 13 residues. CDR3 loop: CASSYRWNYGYTF. The CDR3 nucleotides read TGTGCCAGCAGCTACAGGTGGAACTATGGCTACACCTTC.

The rearrangement uses TRBV6-5 and TRBJ2-7; 8 nucleotides agree with TRBD1. J lost 6 bases, V lost 2 bases, and 12 bases had no gene match. The germline V gene encodes CDR1 MNHEY and CDR2 SVGAGI. The CDR3 has 16 amino acids. CDR3 DNA: TGTGCCAGCAGTTACGGGCGGACAGGGACGAGGGTCGAGCAGTACTTC. It encodes CASSYGRTGTRVEQYF.

The CDR3 protein is CASSEWQINGYTF. The CDR3 region has the DNA TGTGCCAGCAGTGAATGGCAGATCAATGGCTACACCTTC. This chain connects TRBV6-1 to TRBJ1-2; D ambiguous. This CDR3 has 13 residues. With 2 bases removed from V and 6 bases from J, the gap between germline ends came to 10 bases. Germline V gives CDR1 MNHNS, CDR2 SASEGT.

This chain uses TRBV4-3 with TRBJ2-2; D is possibly TRBD1 or TRBD2 (5 bases each). Germline values: CDR1 LGHNA, CDR2 YSLEER. The CDR3 contains 16 residues. V was clipped by 0 bases and J by 5 bases, with 13 bases between them. The CDR3 protein is CASSQDVGTGTGELFF. The CDR3 DNA reads as TGCGCCAGCAGCCAAGATGTGGGGACGGGTACCGGGGAGCTGTTTTTT.

The chain has TRBV5-1 and TRBJ2-7; tentative D call: TRBD1 (6 bases). The CDR3 contains 12 residues. Trimming pared 7 bases from V and 0 bases from J, leaving 8 bases between. Germline V gives CDR1 SGHRS, CDR2 YFSETQ. CDR3 region: CASRDTSYEQYF. The CDR3 coding sequence is TGCGCCAGCCGGGACACCTCCTACGAGCAGTACTTC.

The genes are TRBV7-2 and TRBJ2-6, with D possibly TRBD2 on 5 matching bases. From germline, CDR1 is SGHTA and CDR2 FQGNSA. The CDR3 runs to 16 residues. The V end lost 1 base, the J end lost 4 bases, and 11 bases lay between the germline ends. CDR3 residues: CASSLDGVDGANVLTF. CDR3 DNA sequence: TGTGCCAGCAGCTTAGACGGGGTCGACGGGGCCAACGTCCTGACTTTC. The full variable domain, in which reference TRBV7-2 and TRBJ2-6 provide the parts outside the CDR3, is GAGVSQSPSNKVTEKGKDVELRCDPISGHTALYWYRQSLGQGLEFLIYFQGNSAPDKSGLPSDRFSAERTGGSVSTLTIQRTQQEDSAVYLCASSLDGVDGANVLTFGAGSRLTVL.

The sample holds many counts of this clonotype. The CDR3 region has the DNA TGTGCCAGCCTTTCTCCCACTAGGTACAACTATGGCTACACCTTC. This translates into CASLSPTRYNYGYTF. The chain couples TRBV6-5 to TRBJ1-2; no clear D. Trimming cost V 8 bases and J 2 bases, with 18 bases left between them. Per the germline V gene, CDR1 is MNHEY and CDR2 is SVGAGI. The CDR3 sequence is 15 residues long.

This clonotype was seen only a few times. V and J are TRBV20-1 and TRBJ1-1; no clear D gene. The ends were cut back, 3 bases at V and 5 bases at J, with 7 bases in the middle. Germline assignment: CDR1 DFQATT and CDR2 SNEGSKA (reference sequence). This CDR3 region has 11 residues. The CDR3, as DNA: TGCAGTGCTAGCAGGCCGACTGAAGCTTTCTTT. The encoded protein is CSASRPTEAFF.

This clonotype was found once. The chain is built from TRBV3-1 and TRBJ1-2; TRBD1 agrees at 10 bases. CDR3 size: 18 residues. Germline V CDR1 and CDR2: LGHDT, YNNKEL (reference sequence). J was trimmed by 3 bases and V by 0 bases; bases with no gene match: 10. CDR3 protein: CASSQEQTGGAFYYGYTF. In nucleotides, the CDR3 is TGTGCCAGCAGCCAAGAACAGACAGGGGGCGCTTTCTACTATGGCTACACCTTC.

This clonotype showed up just a few times. This chain uses TRBV7-8 with TRBJ2-7, with D possibly being TRBD2 (5 bases). V was shortened by 5 bases and J by 1 base, with 18 bases between the two germline ends. Per germline, CDR1 SGHVS and CDR2 FQNEAQ. The CDR3 extends over 16 amino acids. This CDR3 reads CASSPLWGDSSYEQYF. In DNA form, the CDR3 reads TGTGCCAGCAGCCCCCTCTGGGGAGACTCTTCCTACGAGCAGTACTTC.

The sample holds a few counts of this clonotype. The chain links TRBV7-2 to TRBJ2-3, with 12 positions matching TRBD2. J lost 2 bases, V lost 3 bases, and 3 bases had no gene match. This CDR3 region has 16 residues. Germline values: CDR1 SGHTA, CDR2 FQGNSA. The CDR3 spells CASSFPSGGDTDTQYF. The CDR3 DNA reads TGTGCCAGCAGCTTCCCTAGCGGGGGGGACACAGATACGCAGTATTTT.

This clonotype was observed a few times. The chain employs TRBV5-1 and TRBJ1-1; D perhaps matches TRBD1 (6 bases). CDR1 and CDR2 from the germline V gene are SGHRS and YFSETQ. Trimming pared 1 base from V and 4 bases from J, leaving 11 bases between. This CDR3 is 14 amino acids long. CDR3 DNA sequence: TGCGCCAGCAGCTTGAGGGGGAGGGTCACTGAAGCTTTCTTT. Its translation is CASSLRGRVTEAFF.

V usage is TRBV7-2 and J usage is TRBJ2-3; tentatively, D is TRBD2 (5 bases). Germline V lookup: CDR1 SGHTA, CDR2 FQGNSA. Trimming removed 5 bases from V and 6 bases from J, with 18 bases in between. The length of the CDR3 is 15 residues. This chain's CDR3 is CASSPDGIPGDTQYF. The CDR3 region has the DNA TGTGCCAGCAGCCCGGACGGGATCCCAGGCGATACGCAGTATTTT.

This clonotype was picked up a small number of times. The V gene is TRBV5-1, the J gene TRBJ2-7; TRBD1 matches 9 bases. Germline assignment: CDR1 SGHRS and CDR2 YFSETQ. This CDR3 has 15 amino acids. The ends lost 4 bases at V and 6 bases at J; junction bases unmatched: 11. The CDR3 coding sequence is TGCGCCAGCAGCCCGCGGACAGGGGAGAAGAGCGAGCAGTACTTC. It yields the protein CASSPRTGEKSEQYF.

The chain recombines TRBV6-2 or TRBV6-3 with TRBJ2-7; 7 positions agree with TRBD2. The germline V gene has CDR1 MNHEY and CDR2 SVGEGT. The V and J ends lost 2 bases and 3 bases, in that order; junction bases with no gene match: 7. This CDR3 comprises 15 residues. The CDR3 loop reads CASSYGRGTSYEQYV. As DNA, the CDR3 is TGTGCCAGCAGTTACGGGCGGGGGACCAGCTACGAGCAGTACGTC.